This T cell receptor (beta chain) was recovered during a study of blood T cell repertoires in COVID-19. V shed 2 bases and J shed 1 base, with 15 bases lying between them. Germline V gene sequence: CDR1 SGHTA, CDR2 FQGTGA. CDR3 length: 18 residues. Profiling relied on immunoSEQ multiplex PCR, and the TCRdb table lists in-frame clones only, not all of them. The sample has some 200,000 clones; around 86% are singletons. This clonotype was obtained from a man aged 70 or older with acute or convalescent COVID-19. Material: peripheral blood. This chain connects TRBV7-3 to TRBJ2-6; maybe TRBD1 (5 bases). CDR3 coding DNA: TGTGCCAGCAGCTTAGGTGGCAGGGTCCTTTCTGGGGCCAACGTCCTGACTTTC. Its protein is CASSLGGRVLSGANVLTF.